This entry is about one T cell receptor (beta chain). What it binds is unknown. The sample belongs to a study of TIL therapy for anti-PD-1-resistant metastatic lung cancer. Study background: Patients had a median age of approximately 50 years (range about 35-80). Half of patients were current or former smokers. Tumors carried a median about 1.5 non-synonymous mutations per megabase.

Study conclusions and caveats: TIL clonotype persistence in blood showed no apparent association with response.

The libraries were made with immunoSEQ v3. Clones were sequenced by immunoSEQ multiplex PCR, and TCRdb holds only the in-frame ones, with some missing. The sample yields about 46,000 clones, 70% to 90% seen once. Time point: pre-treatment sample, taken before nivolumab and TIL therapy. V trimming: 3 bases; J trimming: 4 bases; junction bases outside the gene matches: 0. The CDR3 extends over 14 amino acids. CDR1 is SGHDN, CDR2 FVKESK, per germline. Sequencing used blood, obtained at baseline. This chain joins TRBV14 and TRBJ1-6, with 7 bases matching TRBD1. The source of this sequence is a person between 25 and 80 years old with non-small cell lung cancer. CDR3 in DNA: TGTGCCAGCAGCCAGGGACAGTATAATTCACCCCTCCACTTT. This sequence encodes CASSQGQYNSPLHF.